These 31 T cell receptor beta chains were sequenced from one sample in a study of vaccination effects on CD4 cells after COVID-19. No antigen has been identified for these receptors. Method: immunoSEQ multiplex PCR; TCRdb's copy keeps in-frame clones and lacks some. The data show fewer than 25,000 clones, 60% to 80% seen once. Sequencing followed a ViraFEST assay step that expanded antigen-specific CD4+ T cells with viral peptide pools. Following 10 days of culture, CD4+ T cells were isolated. Each participant was given two doses of one vaccine (BNT162b2 or mRNA-1273). Source: CD4+ T cells from PBMCs cultured with HCoV-NL63 spike peptides, taken after COVID-19 vaccination. All receptors derive from a human donor who received a COVID-19 vaccine.

The chain combines TRBV30 with TRBJ2-5; D tentatively fits TRBD1 or TRBD2 (5 bases each). Per the germline V gene, CDR1 is GTSNPN and CDR2 is SVGIG (reference sequence). V gave up 4 bases and J gave up 9 bases, with 18 bases separating them. CDR3 length: 13 residues. The CDR3 nucleotides are TGTGCCTGGACGGGGAGAAGTAGGGGCGCCCAGTACTTC. Translating it yields CAWTGRSRGAQYF. Full variable domain (outside the CDR3, taken from reference TRBV30 and TRBJ2-5): SQTIHQWPATLVQPVGSPLSLECTVEGTSNPNLYWYRQAAGRGLQLLFYSVGIGQISSEVPQNLSASRPQDRQFILSSKKLLLSDSGFYLCAWTGRSRGAQYFGPGTRLLVL.

This sequence joins TRBV7-3 and TRBJ2-7; D unresolved. V lost 1 base to trimming and J lost 6 bases, with 1 base between them. The CDR3 extends over 10 amino acids. The germline CDR1 and CDR2 sequences are SGHTA and FQGTGA. DNA of the CDR3: TGTGCCAGCAGCTTAAGCGAGCAGTACTTC. This codes for CASSLSEQYF.

This clone has more than one count but fewer than ten. This sequence joins TRBV4-1 and TRBJ2-1, with a tentative D call TRBD1 (6 bases). This CDR3 is built from 18 residues. Germline V gene sequence: CDR1 MGHRA, CDR2 YSYEKL. The V end was cut by 2 bases, the J end by 3 bases, with 20 bases between. This chain's CDR3 is CASSQLQTRGFLYNEQFF. The CDR3 nucleotides read TGCGCCAGCAGCCAACTCCAAACTAGGGGGTTCCTCTACAATGAGCAGTTCTTC.

The J gene is TRBJ2-7, the V gene TRBV6-7; 7 nucleotides match TRBD1. TRBV6-7 is filed as an ORF, its function uncertain. The CDR3 runs 16 residues. The trim removed 3 bases at V and 3 bases at J, leaving 11 bases unmatched. In DNA, the CDR3 is TGTGCCAGCAGTTATTGTGGCAGGGGGATTAGCTACGAGCAGTACTTC. Its protein product is CASSYCGRGISYEQYF.

This clone was detected only once. The gene calls are TRBV4-1 and TRBJ1-3; unclear D gene. CDR3 size: 14 residues. Germline V gene sequence: CDR1 MGHRA, CDR2 YSYEKL. V gave up 2 bases and J gave up 2 bases, with 7 bases separating them. The CDR3 protein is CASSQQKAGNTIYF. DNA of the CDR3: TGCGCCAGCAGCCAACAGAAGGCTGGAAACACCATATATTTT.

The V gene is TRBV5-4, the J gene TRBJ2-1; 15 positions match TRBD2. Germline V gene lookup returns CDR1 SGHNT and CDR2 YYREEE (reference sequence). J lost 6 bases, V lost 0 bases, and 1 base had no gene match. CDR3 size: 16 residues. The CDR3 sequence is CASSLGGLAGGNEQFF. CDR3 coding DNA: TGTGCCAGCAGCTTGGGGGGACTAGCGGGAGGCAATGAGCAGTTCTTC.

The J gene is TRBJ2-5, the V gene TRBV5-1, with 9 bases that match TRBD1. Germline CDR1 and CDR2: SGHRS and YFSETQ. CDR3 length equals 14 residues. J lost 3 bases, V lost 4 bases, and 4 bases had no gene match. The DNA of the CDR3 is TGCGCCAGCAGCATGGGACAGGGAGAAGAGACCCAGTACTTC. Translated, it gives CASSMGQGEETQYF.

This sequence joins TRBV6-5 and TRBJ2-7; D unclear. Trimming left V 2 bases short and J 2 bases short, with 10 bases between. Germline CDR1 and CDR2: MNHEY and SVGAGI. This CDR3 contains 14 residues. CDR3 residues: CASSYDERTYEQYF. In DNA, the CDR3 is TGTGCCAGCAGTTACGATGAAAGGACCTACGAGCAGTACTTC.

The J gene is TRBJ1-6, the V gene TRBV7-8; TRBD1 might be the D (6 bases). The V end lost 5 bases, the J end lost 6 bases, and 17 bases lay between the germline ends. Germline CDR1 is SGHVS and CDR2 is FQNEAQ. The CDR3 runs to 16 residues. The CDR3 DNA follows: TGTGCCAGCAGCGCCATACAGGGTCTGGGTAATTCACCCCTCCACTTT. This codes for CASSAIQGLGNSPLHF.

This rearrangement joins TRBV15 to TRBJ1-5; D ambiguous. V lost 2 bases and J lost 1, with 9 bases in between. Germline V CDR1 and CDR2: LNHNV, YYDKDF (reference sequence). This CDR3 is 15 amino acids long. The CDR3 loop reads CATSRFGESNQPQHF. For the CDR3, the DNA is TGTGCCACCAGCAGATTCGGGGAGAGCAATCAGCCCCAGCATTTT.

The CDR3 is CSARDLPEAFF. CDR3 nucleotide sequence: TGCAGTGCTAGAGATCTGCCTGAAGCTTTCTTT. The chain combines TRBV20-1 with TRBJ1-1; no clear D. V gave up 0 bases and J gave up 6 bases, with 5 bases separating them. The CDR3 runs 11 residues. CDR1 and CDR2 (germline): DFQATT, SNEGSKA (reference sequence).

This sequence joins TRBV6-5 and TRBJ2-2; D not resolved. Between the trimmed V and J ends, which lost 2 bases and 4 bases, there was a span of 11 bases. This CDR3 region has 15 residues. Germline CDR1 is MNHEY and CDR2 is SVGAGI. The CDR3 coding sequence is TGTGCCAGCAGTTACGGGGTTTGGAGCACCGGGGAGCTGTTTTTT. The encoded protein is CASSYGVWSTGELFF.

The chain is built from TRBV7-3 and TRBJ2-6; D is uncertain. Trimming took off 5 bases at V and 4 bases at J, with 18 bases between the two ends. Germline values: CDR1 SGHTA, CDR2 FQGTGA. The CDR3 length is 17 residues. CDR3 sequence reads: CASSAFTLFPGANVLTF. The CDR3, as DNA: TGTGCCAGCAGCGCCTTTACCTTATTCCCCGGGGCCAACGTCCTGACTTTC.

The chain employs TRBV11-1 and TRBJ2-5; D not resolved. The CDR3 is 14 amino acids. Trimming stripped 2 bases from V and 1 base from J, with 8 bases between. Germline V CDR1 and CDR2: SGHAT, FQDESV (reference sequence). In DNA, the CDR3 is TGTGCCAGCAGCTTATTGGCTTTCCAAGAGACCCAGTACTTC. This gives the protein CASSLLAFQETQYF.

The chain links TRBV7-9 to TRBJ1-1; no clear D gene. Germline CDR1 SEHNR, CDR2 FQNEAQ (reference sequence). CDR3 length: 15 residues. Trimming stripped 2 bases from V and 1 base from J, with 11 bases between. In nucleotides, the CDR3 is TGTGCCAGCAGCTTATCGGTGGGCGCGAACACTGAAGCTTTCTTT. Its translation: CASSLSVGANTEAFF.

The chain uses TRBV9 and TRBJ2-3; D ambiguous. The CDR3 totals 14 residues. CDR1 and CDR2 (germline): SGDLS, YYNGEE. The V end was cut by 0 bases, the J end by 7 bases, with 12 bases between. The CDR3 loop is CASSVGVKGNTQYF. CDR3 nucleotide sequence: TGTGCCAGCAGCGTAGGCGTAAAGGGCAATACGCAGTATTTT.

The chain joins TRBV19 to TRBJ2-1, with 11 positions matching TRBD2. This CDR3 is 15 amino acids long. Losses at the gene ends were 6 bases for V and 4 bases for J; bases not matched to a gene: 5. The germline V gene has CDR1 LNHDA and CDR2 SQIVND (reference sequence). The CDR3: CASSQTSGNYNEQFF. For the CDR3, the DNA is TGTGCCAGTAGCCAGACTAGCGGGAATTACAATGAGCAGTTCTTC.

The chain joins TRBV18 to TRBJ2-1, with D perhaps matching TRBD2 (6 bases). V dropped 3 bases and J dropped 0 bases, with 12 bases sitting between them. The CDR3 covers 16 residues. Germline V gene sequence: CDR1 KGHSH, CDR2 LQKENI. CDR3: CASSPGGRSSYNEQFF. The CDR3 DNA reads as TGTGCCAGCTCACCGGGGGGACGGAGCTCCTACAATGAGCAGTTCTTC. Supplemented by reference TRBV18 and TRBJ2-1, the full variable domain reads NAGVMQNPRHLVRRRGQEARLRCSPMKGHSHVYWYRQLPEEGLKFMVYLQKENIIDESGMPKERFSAEFPKEGPSILRIQQVVRGDSAAYFCASSPGGRSSYNEQFFGPGTRLTVL.

The genes are TRBV5-6 and TRBJ2-1, with unresolved D. The CDR3 is made up of 12 amino acids. Trimming pared 4 bases from V and 3 bases from J, leaving 5 bases between. Germline CDR1 reads SGHDT; CDR2 reads YYEEEE. The CDR3 loop reads CASSVDYNEQFF. DNA of the CDR3: TGTGCCAGCAGCGTCGACTACAATGAGCAGTTCTTC.

The rearrangement uses TRBV18 and TRBJ1-6; 10 nucleotides line up with TRBD1. The V and J ends lost 0 bases and 9 bases, in that order; junction bases with no gene match: 2. The CDR3 runs 15 residues. CDR1 KGHSH and CDR2 LQKENI come from the germline V gene. CDR3 in amino acids: CASSPPGTGASPLHF. The DNA of the CDR3 is TGTGCCAGCTCACCACCCGGGACAGGGGCTTCACCCCTCCACTTT.

This chain links TRBV28 with TRBJ1-3; a weak D match, TRBD1 (5 bases). This CDR3 has 12 amino acids. V was shortened by 6 bases and J by 8 bases, with 11 bases between the two germline ends. Germline loops: CDR1 MDHEN, CDR2 SYDVKM. CDR3 sequence: CASRPPGDTIYF. The CDR3 coding sequence is TGTGCCAGCAGACCTCCGGGGGACACCATATATTTT.

The V and J genes are TRBV28 and TRBJ2-7; TRBD1 aligns across 11 bases. CDR1 and CDR2 (germline): MDHEN, SYDVKM. Trimming took 7 bases from V and 9 from J; bases not matched to a gene: 14. The CDR3 is 15 residues long. The CDR3 spells CASTYAGTGGRGQYF. CDR3 sequence (DNA): TGTGCCAGCACCTACGCCGGGACAGGGGGTCGCGGGCAGTACTTC.

This clone occurred once. CDR3 loop: CAWSVRGFSPLHF. The CDR3 DNA reads TGTGCCTGGAGTGTAAGGGGTTTCTCACCCCTCCACTTT. V and J are TRBV30 and TRBJ1-6; maybe TRBD1 (5 bases). Germline lookup yields CDR1 GTSNPN and CDR2 SVGIG (reference sequence). The V end was cut by 0 bases, the J end by 10 bases, with 10 bases between. The CDR3 contains 13 residues.

The V and J genes are TRBV19 and TRBJ2-7; D is uncertain. This CDR3 spans 13 amino acids. V was pared by 5 bases and J by 3 bases, with 11 bases between. Looked up from germline, CDR1 is LNHDA and CDR2 is SQIVND (reference sequence). CDR3 amino acids: CASSRYDGYEQYF. CDR3 nucleotides: TGTGCCAGTAGTCGCTATGATGGCTACGAGCAGTACTTC.

The V gene is TRBV6-2 or TRBV6-3, the J gene TRBJ2-2; D gene unclear. Trimming took 0 bases from V and 1 from J, leaving 3 bases between them. Germline lookup yields CDR1 MNHEY and CDR2 SVGEGT. The CDR3 totals 14 residues. CDR3 nucleotides: TGTGCCAGCAGTTACTCGAGGAACACCGGGGAGCTGTTTTTT. As protein: CASSYSRNTGELFF.

The genes are TRBV4-1 and TRBJ2-7; D unclear. Per the germline V gene, CDR1 is MGHRA and CDR2 is YSYEKL. There are 14 residues in the CDR3. Deletions cut 0 bases from V and 2 bases from J, with 8 bases between. CDR3 bases: TGCGCCAGCAGCCAAGACATTGACCCCTACGAGCAGTACTTC. Protein product: CASSQDIDPYEQYF.

The V call is TRBV7-9, the J call TRBJ1-1; a weak D match, TRBD1 (5 bases). This CDR3 contains 17 residues. V lost 5 bases, J lost 2 bases, and 21 bases lay in between. Per germline, CDR1 SEHNR and CDR2 FQNEAQ (reference sequence). The CDR3 coding sequence is TGTGCCAGCAGCCCCCGAACCCTAAGGGGCCTAAACACTGAAGCTTTCTTT. Amino acid sequence: CASSPRTLRGLNTEAFF.

This clone showed up just a few times. The chain links TRBV19 to TRBJ2-7; 8 bases are a match to TRBD2. The ends lost 2 bases at V and 1 base at J; junction bases unmatched: 4. CDR1 and CDR2 (germline): LNHDA, SQIVND (reference sequence). The length of the CDR3 is 15 residues. The DNA of the CDR3 is TGTGCCAGTAGTATACAAAGCGGGAGTTCCTACGAGCAGTACTTC. Its protein is CASSIQSGSSYEQYF.

The J gene is TRBJ2-7, the V gene TRBV11-2; no clear D gene. V was trimmed by 5 bases and J by 4 bases, leaving 9 bases between them. Germline assignment: CDR1 SGHAT and CDR2 FQNNGV. This CDR3 region has 12 residues. This chain's CDR3 is CASSTAVYEQYF. The CDR3 DNA is TGTGCCAGCAGCACCGCCGTATACGAGCAGTACTTC. The variable domain in full, with the rest retrieved from reference TRBV11-2 and TRBJ2-7, is EAGVAQSPRYKIIEKRQSVAFWCNPISGHATLYWYQQILGQGPKLLIQFQNNGVVDDSQLPKDRFSAERLKGVDSTLKIQPAKLEDSAVYLCASSTAVYEQYFGPGTRLTVT.

This clone was counted between two and nine times. The rearrangement joins TRBV7-9 to TRBJ2-3; 7 bases are shared with TRBD1. Germline values: CDR1 SEHNR, CDR2 FQNEAQ (reference sequence). The CDR3 has 17 amino acids. With 2 bases clipped from V and 1 base from J, the junction kept 9 bases outside the gene matches. CDR3: CASSLRSTTGRTDTQYF. In DNA form, the CDR3 reads TGTGCCAGCAGCTTAAGGTCAACGACAGGGCGCACAGATACGCAGTATTTT.

There are a few counts of this clone. The CDR3 nucleotides are TGTGCCAGCAGCCCCGGGGGAGGTAACACCATATATTTT. Its translation: CASSPGGGNTIYF. The rearrangement links TRBV7-9 to TRBJ1-3, with D tentatively TRBD1 (5 bases). This CDR3 region has 13 residues. Germline loops: CDR1 SEHNR, CDR2 FQNEAQ (reference sequence). V lost 5 bases to trimming and J lost 7 bases, with 12 bases between them.